Sequencing of this T cell receptor beta chain was carried out in a study of shared clonotypes between healthy human individuals. Turning to the study itself: The cohort comprised a couple of women and a few men. Their ages spanned 18 to 49 years. Researchers assigned three CD4 naive, three CD4 memory, two CD8 naive and one CD8 memory plate to each donor.

The V and J ends lost 3 bases and 3 bases, in that order; junction bases with no gene match: 4. Germline V CDR1 and CDR2: MGHDK, SYGVNS. The CDR3 has 15 amino acids. In regard to this clone: What it binds is not known.

Profiling relied on immunoSEQ multiplex PCR, and the TCRdb table lists in-frame clones only, not all of them. Among around 510,000 clones, 95% to 97% were seen once, and the ten largest hold approximately 0.06%. Study observations and caveats: Enrolling few donors narrowed the genetic and exposure-history diversity that was represented. Shared across a few donors were roughly 4.8% of the naive CD4 clonotypes.

This sequence joins TRBV25-1 and TRBJ1-5; 8 positions match TRBD1. Specimen: naive CD4+ T cells sorted from blood. The subset was: CD45RA+ positively selected. The receptor was derived from a young woman in good health. CDR3 residues: CASSDGQGFNQPQHF. The DNA of the CDR3 is TGTGCCAGCAGTGATGGACAGGGCTTCAATCAGCCCCAGCATTTT.